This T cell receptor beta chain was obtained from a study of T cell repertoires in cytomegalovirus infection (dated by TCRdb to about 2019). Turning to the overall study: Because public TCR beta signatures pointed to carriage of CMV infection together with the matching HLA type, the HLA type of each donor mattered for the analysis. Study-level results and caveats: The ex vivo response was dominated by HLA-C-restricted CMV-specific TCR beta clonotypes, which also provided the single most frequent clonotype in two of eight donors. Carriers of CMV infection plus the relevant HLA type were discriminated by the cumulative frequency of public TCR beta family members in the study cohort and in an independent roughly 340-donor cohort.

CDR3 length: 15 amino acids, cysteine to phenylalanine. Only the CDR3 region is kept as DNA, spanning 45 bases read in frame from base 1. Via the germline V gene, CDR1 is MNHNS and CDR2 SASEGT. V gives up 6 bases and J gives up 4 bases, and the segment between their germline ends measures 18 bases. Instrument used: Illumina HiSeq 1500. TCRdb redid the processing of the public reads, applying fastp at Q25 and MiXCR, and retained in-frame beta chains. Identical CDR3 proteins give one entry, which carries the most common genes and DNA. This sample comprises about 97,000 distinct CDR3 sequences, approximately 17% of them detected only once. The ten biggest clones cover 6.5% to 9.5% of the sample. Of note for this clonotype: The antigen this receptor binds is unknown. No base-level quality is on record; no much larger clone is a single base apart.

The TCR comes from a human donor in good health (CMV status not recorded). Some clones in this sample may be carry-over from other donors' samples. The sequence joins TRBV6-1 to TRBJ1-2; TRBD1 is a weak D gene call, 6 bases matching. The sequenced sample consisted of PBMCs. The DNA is TGTGCCAGCAGATCCCCCGGACAGCAAATCTATGGCTACACCTTC. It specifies CASRSPGQQIYGYTF.